This T cell receptor beta chain was obtained from a study of beta chain features in type 1 diabetes listed by TCRdb under 2018. Broadly, across the study: No differences in mean age, gender distribution, total cell number or subset yield were found between patients and healthy donors. A total of roughly 100 million sorted cells were examined across all samples, and a strong correlation was observed between cell number per subset and RNA yield. In the study, recently diagnosed type 1 diabetes patients and matched healthy donors were compared on the TCRB repertoires of their sorted circulating CD4+ T cell subsets. Regulatory and stem cell-like memory subsets were obtained from only 8 patients and roughly eight healthy donors, while naive and central memory subsets were obtained from all 30 or so donors.

CDR1 and CDR2, looked up from the germline V gene, are MNHEY and SVGAGI. From the cysteine up to the phenylalanine, the CDR3 has a length of 14 residues. The only DNA kept is the CDR3, 42 bases in frame from the first base. V loses 6 bases at its end and J loses 9 bases; junction bases beyond the gene matches: 11. Each donor gave one peripheral blood draw, averaging approximately 0.12 L, which was collected into heparinised tubes. A BD FACSAria II was used to sort naive, central memory, regulatory and stem cell-like memory CD4+ T cells with a panel that included CD45RO, CCR7, CD25, CD127, CD95 and CD27. All sorted populations exceeded 98% purity. Right away, PBMCs were isolated by Lymphoprep density gradient centrifugation and were stained directly, with no culture step. So that batch effects would be minimized, each experiment stained and sorted samples in pairs, pairing one healthy donor with one patient.

The entire isolated RNA was reverse transcribed using the High Capacity cDNA Reverse Transcription Kit, and thus expressed TCRB transcripts were sequenced. Naive, central memory and regulatory T cell samples underwent deep immunoSEQ sequencing, averaging roughly 3.3 million total reads per sample. Sorted cells were lysed in RLT buffer and RNA was extracted with DNase-treated RNeasy Micro or Mini kits, depending on cell number. Each cell subset was processed separately to prevent cross-contamination, with patient and healthy donor samples processed together. TCRB sequences were amplified from cDNA with the immunoSEQ multiplex PCR, producing 87-bp fragments spanning the CDR3 region. Amplicons were sequenced on the Illumina HiSeq platform. The paper's data handling went like this. PCR bias was corrected computationally using synthetic template baselines, and reads within Hamming distance 2 were collapsed, with unmergeable singletons discarded. Reads were aligned to IMGT to assign V, D and J genes, CDR3 length, and insertions or deletions at six rearrangement sites. Within each subset, clonotype counts were normalized to sorted cell number, and only after that were true diversity and Gini coefficients computed with the tcR R package. The overlap coefficient, calculated on TCRB nucleotide sequences, was used to measure repertoire sharing. Out-of-frame TCRB sequences from naive cells were analyzed to stand in for the pre-selection repertoire. TCRdb stores this immuneACCESS table with in-frame sequences only. Part of the clones is absent; in the studies checked, under half of the shortfall reflects unresolved V genes, and no reason is known for the rest. For V, J and clone size, that table is used; D and trimming come from the DNA. The sample table lists 200,000 to 300,000 clones, approximately 14% of them with a count of one. Jointly, the top ten make up more than 0.025% of the sample.

For this clone: Its antigen is unknown. The record has no base qualities; no much larger clone is one base away.

Overall study results and their limits: PCR might favor shorter templates, but patient and control samples were amplified and corrected together, so any skew would affect both groups equally. The naive, central memory and regulatory TCRB repertoires appeared to resemble one another more closely among patients than among healthy donors. Because cDNA was sequenced instead of genomic DNA, highly expressing activated cells could be over-represented, though the groups showed no difference in activation or CD3 levels. Type 1 diabetes patients showed a moderate but significant shortening of TCRB CDR3 length in all four CD4+ subsets. Only small numbers of individuals were included in the HLA sub-analyses, which left unresolved whether HLA type had any influence on TCRB rearrangement. At VDJ recombination sites, patients with type 1 diabetes made fewer insertions and deleted more nucleotides, a pattern implying thymic rearrangement abnormalities.

The source is a woman aged 40 to 49 in good health. The rearranged chain carries TRBV6-5 and TRBJ2-1; 7 nucleotides in the junction match TRBD1. Source material: naive CD4+ T cells from blood. What the cell subset or site label conveys for this sample: true naive CD4+ T cells. DNA sequence: TGTGCCAGCAGACGACAGGGTCAGGCCCCTGAGCAGTTCTTC. It is translated as CASRRQGQAPEQFF.